This record covers a single T cell receptor (beta chain). The source of the sample is a study of radiation and T cells in renal cell carcinoma. Turning to the study itself: Nephrectomy followed 15 Gy stereotactic body radiation by 4 weeks.

Germline loops: CDR1 MDHEN, CDR2 SYDVKM. The trim removed 3 bases at V and 3 bases at J, leaving 7 bases unmatched. The CDR3 spans 15 residues. Time point indicated: baseline pretreatment blood. Treatment here: 15 Gy SBRT to primary tumor, nephrectomy 4 weeks later. The patient's renal cell carcinoma had clear cell pathology. Measured with immunoSEQ multiplex PCR; TCRdb has only the in-frame clones, and not every one. The sample gives some 150,000 clones, roughly 83% of which show up once; roughly 25% is in the top ten. The input for sequencing was blood, taken from a patient whose treatment included radiotherapy and nephrectomy. V is TRBV28 and J is TRBJ1-2, with 7 bases identical to TRBD1. The receptor comes from a woman between 50 and 59 years old with renal cell carcinoma. CDR3 sequence: CASSLPGQSYYGYTF. CDR3 in DNA: TGTGCCAGCAGTTTGCCGGGACAGTCCTACTATGGCTACACCTTC.